The 15 T cell receptor beta chains presented below share a single source sample, sequenced in a study of CD8 T cells in ankylosing spondylitis (TCRdb year 2017). Preparation of the library involved 5' RACE. TCRdb records Illumina HiSeq 2500 as the sequencer. Using fastp at Q25 and MiXCR, TCRdb reprocessed the public reads and kept productive beta chains. Rows merge per CDR3 protein into single entries with the most common DNA and genes. The sample includes under 400,000 distinct CDR3 sequences, with roughly 12% observed a single time. The leading ten clones occupy about 10% of the sample. Sequencing input: blood, either unsorted or a sorted T cell fraction (not recorded which). These TCRs come from a female donor with ankylosing spondylitis or in good health (not recorded which).

This clonotype was observed many times. This chain joins TRBV28 and TRBJ1-2; 7 nucleotides align to TRBD1. V gave up 6 bases and J gave up 8 bases; unmatched junction bases: 6. The CDR3 runs to 12 residues. Germline V lookup: CDR1 MDHEN, CDR2 SYDVKM. CDR3 DNA sequence: TGTGCCAGCAGCTCGACAGGGCGCGGCTACACCTTC. It specifies CASSSTGRGYTF.

Worth noting for this clonotype: A much larger clone sits a single nucleotide away, making a read error possible. The chain has TRBV29-1 and TRBJ1-4; 8 positions match TRBD1. Germline assignment: CDR1 SQVTM and CDR2 ANQGSEA. CDR3 size: 14 residues. The CDR3 reads CRVRQGTTNEKLFF. CDR3 DNA sequence: TGCAGAGTCCGACAGGGGACGACTAATGAAAAACTGTTTTTT.

Many counts were recorded for this clonotype. This chain joins TRBV10-3 and TRBJ2-7, with 9 bases fitting TRBD1. This CDR3 has 14 residues. The germline gives CDR1 ENHRY, CDR2 SYGVKD. Unmatched junction bases numbered 9, after V lost 7 bases and J lost 5 bases. For the CDR3, the DNA is TGTGCCATCATGTTGGGACAGGGCATAAACGAGCAGTACTTC. This gives the protein CAIMLGQGINEQYF.

This clonotype was recorded a few times. This chain connects TRBV19 to TRBJ1-5; D may be TRBD1 (6 bases). V lost 5 bases and J 4 bases, leaving 15 bases between the germline ends. CDR3 length: 15 residues. Germline CDR1 LNHDA, CDR2 SQIVND (reference sequence). The CDR3 DNA reads TGTGCCAGTAGTCTGAGCCGGGACACTAATCAGCCCCAGCATTTT. The encoded protein is CASSLSRDTNQPQHF.

This clonotype was observed a few times. V is TRBV30 and J is TRBJ1-6; TRBD1 is a possible D gene (5 bases). The CDR3 extends over 11 amino acids. V lost 8 bases, J lost 16 bases, and 18 bases lay in between. Germline CDR1 and CDR2: GTSNPN and SVGIG (reference sequence). CDR3 residues: CALRGGGRLHF. In DNA, the CDR3 is TGTGCCCTACGCGGCGGGGGACGGCTCCACTTT. The variable domain in full, with the rest retrieved from reference TRBV30 and TRBJ1-6, is SQTIHQWPATLVQPVGSPLSLECTVEGTSNPNLYWYRQAAGRGLQLLFYSVGIGQISSEVPQNLSASRPQDRQFILSSKKLLLSDSGFYLCALRGGGRLHFGNGTRLTVT.

As regards this clonotype: A much larger clone sits a single nucleotide away, making a read error possible. This chain joins TRBV21-1 and TRBJ2-7; the table's D gene call, TRBD2, was not cross checked with the DNA. TRBV21-1 is a pseudogene locus. The CDR3 length is 18 residues. The CDR3 is CASSKDVYSGRFRYEQYF. The CDR3 nucleotides read TGTGCCAGCAGCAAAGACGTTTATAGCGGGAGGTTCCGCTACGAGCAGTACTTC.

This clonotype was detected only a few times. The CDR3 nucleotides are TGCGCCAGCAGCTTGGACCAACGCCACAATGAGCAGTTCTTC. Its protein is CASSLDQRHNEQFF. The chain uses TRBV5-1 and TRBJ2-1; D unclear. The V and J ends lost 0 bases and 5 bases respectively, with 9 bases between them. The CDR3 loop spans 14 amino acids. The germline CDR1 and CDR2 sequences are SGHRS and YFSETQ.

The table lists this clonotype with many counts. The chain links TRBV30 to TRBJ2-5; unclear D gene. This CDR3 comprises 12 residues. V was trimmed by 4 bases and J by 5 bases, leaving 11 bases between them. The germline V gene has CDR1 GTSNPN and CDR2 SVGIG (reference sequence). CDR3: CAWITDGETQYF. The CDR3 DNA reads TGTGCCTGGATCACGGATGGGGAGACCCAGTACTTC.

This clonotype was observed a handful of times. The chain joins TRBV29-1 to TRBJ2-7; D gene ambiguous. The V gene's germline CDR1 is SQVTM and CDR2 ANQGSEA. CDR3 length: 12 residues. The ends were cut back, 2 bases at V and 2 bases at J, with 7 bases in the middle. CDR3 protein: CSVEIGPYEQYF. The CDR3 nucleotides are TGCAGCGTTGAAATCGGCCCCTACGAGCAGTACTTC.

This clonotype was observed many times. V gene TRBV5-5 combines with J gene TRBJ1-5, with 7 positions matching TRBD1. With 5 bases clipped from V and 3 bases from J, the junction kept 8 bases outside the gene matches. The CDR3 has 15 amino acids. Germline CDR1 SGHKS, CDR2 YYEKEE (reference sequence). The CDR3 here is CASRPGTAFNQPQHF. DNA of the CDR3: TGTGCCAGCAGACCCGGGACAGCCTTCAATCAGCCCCAGCATTTT.

This clonotype has ten or more counts. This chain links TRBV4-2 with TRBJ1-5; D not certain. The ends were cut back, 0 bases at V and 1 base at J, with 7 bases in the middle. The CDR3 extends over 15 amino acids. The germline gives CDR1 LGHNA, CDR2 YNFKEQ. CDR3 residues: CASSQDGGSNQPQHF. CDR3 bases: TGTGCCAGCAGCCAAGACGGTGGGAGCAATCAGCCCCAGCATTTT.

This clonotype appeared many times. This chain joins TRBV20-1 and TRBJ1-6; maybe TRBD1 (5 bases). The CDR3 runs 16 residues. CDR1 is DFQATT and CDR2 is SNEGSKA in the germline V gene (reference sequence). Trimming pared 3 bases from V and 1 base from J, leaving 13 bases between. As DNA, the CDR3 is TGCAGTGCTAGTATAGCGGGGGTTTCCTATAATTCACCCCTCCACTTT. Translated, it gives CSASIAGVSYNSPLHF.

CDR3 bases: TGCGCCAGCAGCCCCGGGATCCATCAGCCCCAGCATTTT. Protein sequence: CASSPGIHQPQHF. This chain links TRBV4-3 with TRBJ1-5; D uncertain. CDR3 length equals 13 residues. Germline V gene lookup returns CDR1 LGHNA and CDR2 YSLEER. Trimming left V 4 bases short and J 5 bases short, with 9 bases between.

Only a few counts were recorded for this clonotype. The chain uses TRBV3-1 and TRBJ2-1, with unresolved D. V was clipped by 0 bases and J by 0 bases, with 6 bases between them. CDR3 length equals 15 residues. Germline V CDR1 and CDR2: LGHDT, YNNKEL (reference sequence). In nucleotides, the CDR3 is TGTGCCAGCAGCCAAGAACTTATCTCCTACAATGAGCAGTTCTTC. Translated: CASSQELISYNEQFF.

The sample holds a few counts of this clonotype. V gene TRBV7-2 combines with J gene TRBJ2-7; 9 nucleotides align to TRBD1. The CDR3 contains 14 residues. The germline V gene has CDR1 SGHTA and CDR2 FQGNSA. The V gene end was trimmed by 1 base and the J gene end by 6 bases; junction bases not matched to a gene: 4. The CDR3 DNA follows: TGTGCCAGCAGCTTAGATAACAGGGGGCTCGAGCAGTACTTC. Its protein product is CASSLDNRGLEQYF.